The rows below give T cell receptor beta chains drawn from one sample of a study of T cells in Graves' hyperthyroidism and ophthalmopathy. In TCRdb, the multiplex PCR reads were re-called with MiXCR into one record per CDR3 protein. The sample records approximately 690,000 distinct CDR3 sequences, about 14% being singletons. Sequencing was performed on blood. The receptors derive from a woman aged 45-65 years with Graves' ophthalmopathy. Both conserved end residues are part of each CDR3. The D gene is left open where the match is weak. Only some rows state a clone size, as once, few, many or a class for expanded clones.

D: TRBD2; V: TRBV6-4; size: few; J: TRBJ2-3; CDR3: CASSETSGSADTQYF; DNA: TGTGCCAGCAGTGAAACTAGCGGGAGTGCAGATACGCAGTATTTT
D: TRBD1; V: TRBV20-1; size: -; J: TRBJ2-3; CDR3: CSAGQFQTDTQYF; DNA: TGCAGTGCGGGACAGTTTCAGACAGATACGCAGTATTTT
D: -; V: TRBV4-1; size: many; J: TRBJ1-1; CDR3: CASSQMPGANTEAFF; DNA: TGCGCCAGCAGCCAAATGCCAGGGGCGAACACTGAAGCTTTCTTT
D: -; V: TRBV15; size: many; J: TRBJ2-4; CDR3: CATSRVPGQIAKNIQYF; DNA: TGTGCCACCAGCAGAGTCCCGGGACAAATAGCCAAAAACATTCAGTACTTC
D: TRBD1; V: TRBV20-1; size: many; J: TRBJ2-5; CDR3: CSASLPTGGVPQYF; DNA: TGCAGTGCTAGCCTCCCGACAGGGGGGGTTCCCCAGTACTTC
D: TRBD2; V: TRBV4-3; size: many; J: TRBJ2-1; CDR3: CASSQEGLAGGIQAEQFF; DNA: TGCGCCAGCAGCCAAGAGGGACTAGCGGGAGGAATCCAGGCTGAGCAGTTCTTC
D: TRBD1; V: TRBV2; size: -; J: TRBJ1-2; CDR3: CASGDRERSGYTF; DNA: TGTGCCAGCGGGGACAGGGAGCGTAGTGGCTACACCTTC
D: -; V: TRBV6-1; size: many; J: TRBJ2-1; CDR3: CASTTMLGLNEQFF; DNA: TGTGCCAGCACCACAATGCTGGGGCTCAATGAGCAGTTCTTC
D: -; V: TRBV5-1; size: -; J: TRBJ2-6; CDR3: CASSLALTVSGANVLTF; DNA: TGCGCCAGCAGCTTGGCCTTGACGGTCTCTGGGGCCAACGTCCTGACTTTC
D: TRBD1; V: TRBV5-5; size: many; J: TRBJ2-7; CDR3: CASSPTGIHEQYF; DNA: TGTGCCAGCAGCCCGACAGGGATACACGAGCAGTACTTC
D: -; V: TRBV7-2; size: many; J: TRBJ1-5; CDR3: CASSWGQGEGQPQHF; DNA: TGTGCCAGCAGCTGGGGGCAGGGAGAGGGTCAGCCCCAGCATTTT